The present T cell receptor (beta chain) was sequenced within a study of tissue T cells after allogeneic stem cell transplantation. Comparators without hematopoietic cell transplant had other cancers, at least five gastrointestinal samples, and no known gastrointestinal disease. TCRbeta CDR3 was sequenced at survey depth with template counts. Using immunoSEQ multiplex PCR, the repertoire was profiled, and TCRdb retains in-frame clones only, with some absent. The top ten clones hold roughly 7% of a sample with 6,300 or so clones, approximately 70% of them seen once. As regards this clone: Its matching antigen is unknown.

Study results and limitations: Few T cell clones were shared across patients, but motif clusters showed tissue-specific shared signatures. Within patients, tissue anatomy strongly shaped TCR repertoire composition.

This sample comprised tissue from the rectum, obtained at autopsy. This TCR was recovered from a woman aged 18 to 55 with breast cancer.

CDR3 amino acids: CASSEALAGETQYF. The CDR3 nucleotides are TGTGCCAGCAGTGAAGCCTTGGCAGGAGAGACCCAGTACTTC. The chain uses TRBV2 and TRBJ2-5; D unclear. V shed 0 bases and J shed 4 bases, with 9 bases lying between them. The CDR3 extends over 14 amino acids. The germline gives CDR1 SNHLY, CDR2 FYNNEI.